This TCR beta chain was recovered during a study of T cells in Graves' hyperthyroidism and ophthalmopathy. These patients, aged 18 to 65, had recently diagnosed hyperthyroidism lasting under 2 months. Exclusion followed for patients with uncontrolled infection, other autoimmune disease, pregnancy or lactation. The investigators amplified TCR beta CDR3 regions from RNA transcripts. HTBI primers were used for first-round RT-PCR of the TCR CDR3. One entry per CDR3 protein results from TCRdb running MiXCR on the multiplex PCR reads. The sample yields a few hundred thousand distinct CDR3 sequences, about a sixth seen once. The V gene's germline CDR1 is KGHSH and CDR2 LQKENI. The CDR3 has 14 residues. The germline V and J ends were trimmed by 6 bases and 4 bases, with 13 bases remaining between them. This clonotype occurred many times.

This receptor was taken from a woman between 25 and 40 years old with Graves' hyperthyroidism. Source material: blood. The chain has TRBV18 and TRBJ2-1; D is unclear. In nucleotides, the CDR3 is TGTGCCAGCTCGCCATATAGGGATTACAATGAGCAGTTCTTC. Encoded protein: CASSPYRDYNEQFF.